This T cell receptor (beta chain) stems from a study of CD8 T cells in Susac syndrome. Broader study findings: That the number of individuals in its TCR sequencing and HLA analysis was relatively small was acknowledged by the study.

The germline V gene has CDR1 SGHAT and CDR2 FQNNGV. CDR3 length equals 14 residues. In blood CD8+ and CD4+ T cells, TCR beta underwent sequencing. RNA was extracted with the RNeasy kit, and a quantity of about 0.5 to 1 ug was reverse transcribed using random hexamers. By means of immunoSEQ multiplex PCR, TCR beta CDR3 spanning 54 Vbeta and 13 Jbeta underwent amplification. Via MiXCR, TCRdb re-called the immunoSEQ multiplex PCR reads, giving one row per CDR3 protein. The sample carries about 25,000 distinct CDR3 sequences, roughly 92% recorded once. Worth noting for this clonotype: No antigen is known for it. The final CDR3 position lacks the conserved phenylalanine or tryptophan, pointing to a likely read error.

This clonotype was obtained from a human donor in good health. The J gene is TRBJ2-7, the V gene TRBV11-2, with TRBD1 matching over 11 bases. The sample taken for sequencing was CD8+ T cells from PBMCs. CDR3 coding DNA: TGCGCCAGCAGCCTACTGGGACAGGGGGACGAGCAGTACCTC. It is translated as CASSLLGQGDEQYL.